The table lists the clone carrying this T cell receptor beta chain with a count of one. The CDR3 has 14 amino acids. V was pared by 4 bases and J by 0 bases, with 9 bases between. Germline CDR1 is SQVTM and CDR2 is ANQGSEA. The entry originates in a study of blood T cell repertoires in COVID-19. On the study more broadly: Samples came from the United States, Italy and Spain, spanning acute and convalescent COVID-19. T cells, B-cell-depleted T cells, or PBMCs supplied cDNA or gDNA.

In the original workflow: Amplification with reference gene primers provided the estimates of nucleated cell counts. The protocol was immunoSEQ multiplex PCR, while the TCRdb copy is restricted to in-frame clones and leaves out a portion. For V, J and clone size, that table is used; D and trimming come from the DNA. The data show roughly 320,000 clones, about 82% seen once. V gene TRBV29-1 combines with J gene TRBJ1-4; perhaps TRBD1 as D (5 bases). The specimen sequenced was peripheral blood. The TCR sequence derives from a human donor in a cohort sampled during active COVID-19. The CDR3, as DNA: TGCAGCGTTGGGGGGGAGGCAACTAATGAAAAACTGTTTTTT. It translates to CSVGGEATNEKLFF.